This T cell receptor beta chain was found in a study of T cells after yellow fever vaccination. TCRdb redid the calling of the 5' RACE reads with MiXCR, one entry per CDR3 protein. The sample includes under 550,000 distinct CDR3 sequences, 21% of them seen just once. Germline V gene data show CDR1 as MNHEY and CDR2 as SMNVEV (reference sequence). The CDR3 has 14 residues. V was trimmed by 8 bases and J by 2 bases, leaving 16 bases between them. This chain joins TRBV27 and TRBJ2-7; D could derive from TRBD1 or TRBD2 (7 bases each). The source was PBMCs, collected roughly 23 days after the first yellow fever vaccination. This TCR was sampled from a man in his late teens or twenties who received the YFV17D yellow fever vaccine. CDR3 DNA sequence: TGTGCCAGCGGGCAGGGGGGGGTCCCCTACGAGCAGTACTTC. As protein: CASGQGGVPYEQYF.